This T cell receptor (beta chain) came from a study of cytomegalovirus exposure and HLA in healthy donors. Background on the study: HLA-typed donors were the source of about 85 million unique TCRs, which an early data release held.

It was with 60 Vbeta and 13 Jbeta primers that the PCR ran. Assay: immunoSEQ multiplex PCR; the TCRdb copy retains only in-frame clones and omits some. The data contain 150,000 to 200,000 clones, around three quarters of them singletons. The junction had 3 bases not matched to a gene; V was cut back by 4 bases and J by 0 bases. The CDR3 is 15 residues long. Looked up from germline, CDR1 is SSHAT and CDR2 is FNYEAQ (reference sequence). The clonotype originates from a man aged 35-49 years in good health and CMV-seronegative. Specimen: PBMCs. The chain carries TRBV7-7 and TRBJ2-3; TRBD2 aligns across 8 bases. Here the CDR3 reads CASSSTSASTDTQYF. In DNA form, the CDR3 reads TGTGCCAGCAGCTCGACTAGCGCTAGCACAGATACGCAGTATTTT.